The clone carrying this T cell receptor (beta chain) turned up a few times. Regarding time point: patch test 2, 6 weeks after DPC sensitization. Treatment of the sample: therapeutic diphenylcyclopropenone sensitization with weekly scalp DPC. Trimming removed 4 bases from V and 12 bases from J; junction bases left unmatched: 9. Germline CDR1 SGHNT, CDR2 YENEEA. This CDR3 region has 13 residues. This sample is drawn from a study of human T cells and chemical hapten exposure. MiXCR was run by TCRdb on the RACE reads, yielding one entry per CDR3 protein. The sample lists 96,000 or so distinct CDR3 sequences, around 9.3% occurring once.

This TCR was recovered from a woman in her 40s with alopecia areata. Some clones in this sample may be carry-over from other donors' samples. The sequenced sample was whole blood, obtained in connection with sensitization to the hapten diphenylcyclopropenone (DPC). The chain uses TRBV11-3 and TRBJ2-1; 7 positions match TRBD1. CDR3 DNA sequence: TGTGCCAGCAGCTCCAACTCCTGGGACAGGCAGTTCTTC. As protein: CASSSNSWDRQFF.